This TCR beta chain derives from a study of cytomegalovirus exposure and HLA in healthy donors. TCRdb's copy holds only in-frame clones and misses some; the assay was immunoSEQ multiplex PCR. In the table there are some 80,000 clones, less than 96% of which are singletons. Trimming took 3 bases from V and 8 from J, leaving 6 bases between them. CDR1 is SGHRS, CDR2 YFSETQ, per germline. The CDR3 has 11 amino acids. The origin of this receptor is a man aged 18-30 years in good health and CMV-seropositive. The chain carries TRBV5-1 and TRBJ2-1; no firm D call. Sequencing used PBMCs. CDR3 residues: CASSSRDEQFF. The CDR3 DNA reads as TGCGCCAGCAGCTCTCGAGATGAGCAGTTCTTC.